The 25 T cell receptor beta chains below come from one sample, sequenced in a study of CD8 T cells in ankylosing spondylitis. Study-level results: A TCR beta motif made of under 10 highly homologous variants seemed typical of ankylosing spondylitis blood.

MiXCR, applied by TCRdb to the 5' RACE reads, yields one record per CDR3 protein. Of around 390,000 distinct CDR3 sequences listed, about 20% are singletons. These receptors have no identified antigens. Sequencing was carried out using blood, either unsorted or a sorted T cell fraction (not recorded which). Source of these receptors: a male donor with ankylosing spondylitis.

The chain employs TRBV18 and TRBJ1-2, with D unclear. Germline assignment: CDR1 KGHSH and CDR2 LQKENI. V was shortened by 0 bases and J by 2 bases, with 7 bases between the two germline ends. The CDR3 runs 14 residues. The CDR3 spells CASSPPGRNYGYTF. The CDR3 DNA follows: TGTGCCAGCTCACCACCGGGCAGGAACTATGGCTACACCTTC. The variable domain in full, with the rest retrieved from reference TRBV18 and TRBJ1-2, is NAGVMQNPRHLVRRRGQEARLRCSPMKGHSHVYWYRQLPEEGLKFMVYLQKENIIDESGMPKERFSAEFPKEGPSILRIQQVVRGDSAAYFCASSPPGRNYGYTFGSGTRLTVV.

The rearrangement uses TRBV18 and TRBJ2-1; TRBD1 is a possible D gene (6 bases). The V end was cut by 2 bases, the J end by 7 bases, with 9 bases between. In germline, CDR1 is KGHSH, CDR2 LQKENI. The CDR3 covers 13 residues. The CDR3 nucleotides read TGTGCCAGCTCACCAACCAGGGGTAATGAGCAGTTCTTC. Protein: CASSPTRGNEQFF.

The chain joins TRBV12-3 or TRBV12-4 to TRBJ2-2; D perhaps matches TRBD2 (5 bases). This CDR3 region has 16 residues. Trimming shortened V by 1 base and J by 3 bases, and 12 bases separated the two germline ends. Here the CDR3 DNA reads TGTGCCAGCAGTTTAGGAAGAGGAGGTTACACCGGGGAGCTGTTTTTT. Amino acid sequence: CASSLGRGGYTGELFF.

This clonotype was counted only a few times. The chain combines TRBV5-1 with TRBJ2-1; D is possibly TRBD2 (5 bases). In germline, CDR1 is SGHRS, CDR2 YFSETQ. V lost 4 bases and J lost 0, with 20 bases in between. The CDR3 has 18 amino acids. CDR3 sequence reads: CASSGGRGLGSSYNEQFF. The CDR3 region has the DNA TGCGCCAGCAGCGGTGGACGAGGATTGGGGAGCTCCTACAATGAGCAGTTCTTC.

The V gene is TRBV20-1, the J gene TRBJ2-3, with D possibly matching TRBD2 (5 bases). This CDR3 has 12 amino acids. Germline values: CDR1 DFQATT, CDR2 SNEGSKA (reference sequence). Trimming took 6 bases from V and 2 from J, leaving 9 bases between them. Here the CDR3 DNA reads TGCAGTGCCCCGGGGTACACAGATACGCAGTATTTT. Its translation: CSAPGYTDTQYF.

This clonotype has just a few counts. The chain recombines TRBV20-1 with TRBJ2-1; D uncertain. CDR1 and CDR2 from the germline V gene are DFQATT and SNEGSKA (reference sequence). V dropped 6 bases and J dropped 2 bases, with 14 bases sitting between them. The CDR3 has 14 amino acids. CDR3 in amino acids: CSAAPFWTYNEQFF. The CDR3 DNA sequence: TGCAGTGCCGCCCCGTTCTGGACCTACAATGAGCAGTTCTTC.

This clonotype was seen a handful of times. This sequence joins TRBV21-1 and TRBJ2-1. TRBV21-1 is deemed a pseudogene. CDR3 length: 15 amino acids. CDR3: CASSKLREVHNEQFF. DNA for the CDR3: TGTGCCAGCAGCAAGCTTCGGGAGGTCCACAATGAGCAGTTCTTC.

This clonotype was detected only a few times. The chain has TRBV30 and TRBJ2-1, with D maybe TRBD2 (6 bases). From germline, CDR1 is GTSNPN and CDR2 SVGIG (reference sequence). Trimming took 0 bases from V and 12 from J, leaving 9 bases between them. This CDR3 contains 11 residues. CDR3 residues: CAWSVRDLQFF. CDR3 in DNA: TGTGCCTGGAGTGTCCGGGACTTGCAGTTCTTC.

CDR3 amino acids: CASSPVRGEQFF. For the CDR3, the DNA is TGTGCCAGCTCACCAGTACGGGGTGAGCAGTTCTTC. The chain recombines TRBV18 with TRBJ2-1; the D gene is possibly TRBD2 (5 bases). This CDR3 is built from 12 residues. Germline V CDR1 and CDR2: KGHSH, LQKENI. The ends were cut back, 2 bases at V and 9 bases at J, with 8 bases in the middle.

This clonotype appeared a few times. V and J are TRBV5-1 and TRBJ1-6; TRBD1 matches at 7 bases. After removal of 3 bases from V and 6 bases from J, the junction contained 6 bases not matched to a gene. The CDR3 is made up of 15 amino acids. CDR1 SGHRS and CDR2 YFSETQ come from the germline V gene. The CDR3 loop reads CASSSRQGRNSPLHF. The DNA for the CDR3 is TGCGCCAGCAGCTCTCGACAGGGCCGTAATTCACCCCTCCACTTT.

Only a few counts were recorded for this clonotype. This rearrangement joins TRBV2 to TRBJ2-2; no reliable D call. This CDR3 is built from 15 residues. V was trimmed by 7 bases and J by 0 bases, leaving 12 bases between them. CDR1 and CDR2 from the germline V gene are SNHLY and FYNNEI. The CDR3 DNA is TGTGCCAGCAAAGGCGAGAACTCGAACACCGGGGAGCTGTTTTTT. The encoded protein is CASKGENSNTGELFF.

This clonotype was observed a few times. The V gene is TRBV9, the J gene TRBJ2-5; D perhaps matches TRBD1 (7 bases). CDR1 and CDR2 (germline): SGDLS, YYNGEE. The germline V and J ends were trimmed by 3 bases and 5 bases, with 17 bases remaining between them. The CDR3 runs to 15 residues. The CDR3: CASSEGAGGRETQYF. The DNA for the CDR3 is TGTGCCAGCAGCGAGGGGGCCGGGGGCAGGGAGACCCAGTACTTC.

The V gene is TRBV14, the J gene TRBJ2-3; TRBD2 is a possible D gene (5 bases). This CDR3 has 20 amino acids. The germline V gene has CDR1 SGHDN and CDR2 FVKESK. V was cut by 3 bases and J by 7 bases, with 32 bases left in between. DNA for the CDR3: TGTGCCAGCAGCCAGCTCAGCGGATCACAGATACGGCGGTTTCGTAATACGCAGTATTTT. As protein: CASSQLSGSQIRRFRNTQYF.

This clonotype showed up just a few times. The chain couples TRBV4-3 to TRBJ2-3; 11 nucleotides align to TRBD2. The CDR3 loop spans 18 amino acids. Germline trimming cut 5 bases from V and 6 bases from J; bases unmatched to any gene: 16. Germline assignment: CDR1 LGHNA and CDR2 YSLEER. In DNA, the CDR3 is TGCGCCAGCAGCGCCCAACTGAGCAGTAGCGGGAGGGCGGATACGCAGTATTTT. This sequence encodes CASSAQLSSSGRADTQYF.

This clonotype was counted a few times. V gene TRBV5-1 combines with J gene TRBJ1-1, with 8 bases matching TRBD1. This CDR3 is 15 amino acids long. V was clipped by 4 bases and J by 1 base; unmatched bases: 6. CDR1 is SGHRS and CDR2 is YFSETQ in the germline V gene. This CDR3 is CASSDPGTGNTEAFF. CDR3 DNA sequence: TGCGCCAGCAGCGACCCCGGGACAGGGAACACTGAAGCTTTCTTT.

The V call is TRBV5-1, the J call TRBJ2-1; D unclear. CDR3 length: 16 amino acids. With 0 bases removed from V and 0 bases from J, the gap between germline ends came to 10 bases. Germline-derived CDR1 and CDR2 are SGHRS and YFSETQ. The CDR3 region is CASSLVGTNSYNEQFF. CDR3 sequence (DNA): TGCGCCAGCAGCTTGGTTGGCACCAACTCCTACAATGAGCAGTTCTTC. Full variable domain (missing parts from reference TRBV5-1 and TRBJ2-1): KAGVTQTPRYLIKTRGQQVTLSCSPISGHRSVSWYQQTPGQGLQFLFEYFSETQRNKGNFPGRFSGRQFSNSRSEMNVSTLELGDSALYLCASSLVGTNSYNEQFFGPGTRLTVL.

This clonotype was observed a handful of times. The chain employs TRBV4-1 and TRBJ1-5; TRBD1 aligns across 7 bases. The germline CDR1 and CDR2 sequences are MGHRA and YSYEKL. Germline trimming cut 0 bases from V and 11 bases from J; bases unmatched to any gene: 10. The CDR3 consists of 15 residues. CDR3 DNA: TGCGCCAGCAGCCAAGATTGGCAGGGGGATGAGTCCCAGCATTTT. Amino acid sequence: CASSQDWQGDESQHF.

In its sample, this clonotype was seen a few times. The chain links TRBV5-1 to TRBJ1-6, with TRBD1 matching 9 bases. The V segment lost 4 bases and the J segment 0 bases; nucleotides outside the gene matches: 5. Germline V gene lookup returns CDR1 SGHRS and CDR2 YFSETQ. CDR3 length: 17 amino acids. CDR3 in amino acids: CASSLQTGGSYNSPLHF. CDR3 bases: TGCGCCAGCAGCCTACAGACAGGGGGCTCCTATAATTCACCCCTCCACTTT.

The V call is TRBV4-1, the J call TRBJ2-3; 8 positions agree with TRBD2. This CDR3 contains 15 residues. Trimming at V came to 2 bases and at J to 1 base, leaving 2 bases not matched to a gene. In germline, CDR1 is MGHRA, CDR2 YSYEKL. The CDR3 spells CASSQLLAGTDTQYF. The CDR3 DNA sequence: TGCGCCAGCAGCCAACTACTAGCGGGCACAGATACGCAGTATTTT.

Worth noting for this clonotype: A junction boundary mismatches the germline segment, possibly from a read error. DNA for the CDR3: TGCAGTGCCAGAGGGACAGACAACACTGAAGCTTTCTTT. Its protein is CSARGTDNTEAFF. The chain links TRBV20-1 to TRBJ1-1, with 7 bases matching TRBD1. The CDR3 is 13 amino acids. The germline V gene encodes CDR1 DFQATT and CDR2 SNEGSKA (reference sequence).

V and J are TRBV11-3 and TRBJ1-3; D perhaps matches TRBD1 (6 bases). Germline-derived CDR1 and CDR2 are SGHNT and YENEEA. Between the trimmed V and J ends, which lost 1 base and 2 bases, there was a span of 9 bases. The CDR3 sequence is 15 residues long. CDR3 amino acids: CASSLARGPGNTIYF. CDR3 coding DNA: TGTGCCAGCAGCTTAGCCAGGGGACCTGGAAACACCATATATTTT.

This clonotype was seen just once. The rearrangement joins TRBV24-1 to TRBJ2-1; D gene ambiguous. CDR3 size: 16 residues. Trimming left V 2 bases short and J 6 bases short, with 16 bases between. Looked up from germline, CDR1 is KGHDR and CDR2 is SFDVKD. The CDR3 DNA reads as TGTGCCACCAGTGATTATAGGTACGCTTTTGGCAATGAGCAGTTCTTC. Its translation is CATSDYRYAFGNEQFF.

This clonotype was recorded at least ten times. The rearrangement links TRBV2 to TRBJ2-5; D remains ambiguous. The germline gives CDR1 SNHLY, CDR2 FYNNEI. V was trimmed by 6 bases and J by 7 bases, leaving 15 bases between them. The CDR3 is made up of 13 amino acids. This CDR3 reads CASRNDPPMTQYF. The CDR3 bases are TGTGCCAGCAGAAACGACCCCCCGATGACCCAGTACTTC.

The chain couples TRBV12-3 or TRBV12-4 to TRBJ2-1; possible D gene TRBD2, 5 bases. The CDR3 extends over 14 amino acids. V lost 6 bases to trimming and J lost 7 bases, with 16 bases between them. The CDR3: CASSLLLAGNEQFF. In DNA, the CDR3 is TGTGCCAGCAGCCTTCTGCTAGCCGGGAATGAGCAGTTCTTC.

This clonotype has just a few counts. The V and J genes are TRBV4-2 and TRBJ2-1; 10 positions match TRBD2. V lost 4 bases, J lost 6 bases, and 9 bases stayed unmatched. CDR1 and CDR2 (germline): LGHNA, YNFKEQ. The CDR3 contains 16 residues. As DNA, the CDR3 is TGTGCCAGCAGCCCCTTGGGAAGCGGGAGGGCCAATGAGCAGTTCTTC. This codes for CASSPLGSGRANEQFF.